This TCR beta chain was obtained from a study of T cell responses to AZD1222 COVID-19 vaccine. Libraries were prepared by immunoSEQ multiplex PCR; TCRdb keeps only in-frame clonotypes and omits some of them. The listing contains around 150,000 clones. CDR3 size: 18 residues. With 2 bases clipped from V and 0 bases from J, the junction kept 7 bases outside the gene matches. The germline V gene has CDR1 SGHAT and CDR2 FQNNGV. Remarks on this clone: No antigen is known for it.

Study results and limitations: Baseline serology detected seropositivity in only six AZD1222 recipients. Donor demographics were predominantly white British with a female majority; clonal diversity may be underestimated. Rises in breadth and depth of Spike-specific TCRs came after two AZD1222 doses.

The chain has TRBV11-2 and TRBJ1-5; 10 bases agree with TRBD1. Material: peripheral blood. The sequence came from an adult in good health. Here the CDR3 reads CASSLRGGQGFSNQPQHF. The CDR3 nucleotides are TGTGCCAGCAGCTTACGAGGGGGACAGGGGTTTAGCAATCAGCCCCAGCATTTT.